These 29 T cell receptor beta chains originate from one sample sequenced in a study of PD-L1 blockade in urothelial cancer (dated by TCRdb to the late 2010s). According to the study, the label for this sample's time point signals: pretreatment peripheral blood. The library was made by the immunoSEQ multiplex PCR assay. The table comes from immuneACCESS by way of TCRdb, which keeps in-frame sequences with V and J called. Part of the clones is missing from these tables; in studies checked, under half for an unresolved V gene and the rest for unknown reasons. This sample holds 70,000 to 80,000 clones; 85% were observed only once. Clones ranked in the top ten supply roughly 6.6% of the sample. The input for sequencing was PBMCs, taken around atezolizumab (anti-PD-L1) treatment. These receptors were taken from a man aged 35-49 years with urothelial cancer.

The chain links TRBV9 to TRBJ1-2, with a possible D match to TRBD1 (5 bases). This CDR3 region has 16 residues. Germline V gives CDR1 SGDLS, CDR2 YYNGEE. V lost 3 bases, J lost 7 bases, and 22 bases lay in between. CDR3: CASSGLGGGGLGGYTF. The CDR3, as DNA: TGTGCCAGCAGCGGACTCGGGGGGGGAGGCCTAGGTGGCTACACCTTC. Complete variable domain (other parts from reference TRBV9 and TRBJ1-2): DSGVTQTPKHLITATGQRVTLRCSPRSGDLSVYWYQQSLDQGLQFLIQYYNGEERAKGNILERFSAQQFPDLHSELNLSSLELGDSALYFCASSGLGGGGLGGYTFGSGTRLTVV.

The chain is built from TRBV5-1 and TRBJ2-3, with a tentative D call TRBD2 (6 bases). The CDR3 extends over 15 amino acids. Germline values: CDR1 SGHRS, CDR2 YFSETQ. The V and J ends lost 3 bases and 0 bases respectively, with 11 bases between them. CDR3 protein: CASSSPGTSTDTQYF. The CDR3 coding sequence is TGCGCCAGCAGCTCACCGGGGACTAGCACAGATACGCAGTATTTT. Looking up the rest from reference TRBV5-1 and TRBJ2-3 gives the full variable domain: KAGVTQTPRYLIKTRGQQVTLSCSPISGHRSVSWYQQTPGQGLQFLFEYFSETQRNKGNFPGRFSGRQFSNSRSEMNVSTLELGDSALYLCASSSPGTSTDTQYFGPGTRLTVL.

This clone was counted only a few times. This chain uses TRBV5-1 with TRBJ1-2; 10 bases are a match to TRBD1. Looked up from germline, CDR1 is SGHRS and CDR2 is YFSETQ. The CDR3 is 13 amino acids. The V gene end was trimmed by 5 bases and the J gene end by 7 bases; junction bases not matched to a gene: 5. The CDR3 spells CASSPTGGSGYTF. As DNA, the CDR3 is TGCGCCAGCAGTCCGACAGGGGGCTCTGGCTACACCTTC.

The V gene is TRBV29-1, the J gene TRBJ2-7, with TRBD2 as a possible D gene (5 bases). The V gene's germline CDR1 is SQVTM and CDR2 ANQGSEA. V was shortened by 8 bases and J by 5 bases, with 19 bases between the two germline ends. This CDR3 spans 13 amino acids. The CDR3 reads CSFIRGKGNEQYF. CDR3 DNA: TGCAGCTTTATACGGGGTAAAGGGAACGAGCAGTACTTC.

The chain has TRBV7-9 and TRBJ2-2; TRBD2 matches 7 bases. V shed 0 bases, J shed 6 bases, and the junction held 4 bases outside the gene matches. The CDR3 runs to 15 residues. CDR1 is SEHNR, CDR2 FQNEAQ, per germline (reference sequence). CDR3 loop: CASSLAGTMAGELFF. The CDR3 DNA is TGTGCCAGCAGCTTAGCGGGGACTATGGCCGGGGAGCTGTTTTTT.

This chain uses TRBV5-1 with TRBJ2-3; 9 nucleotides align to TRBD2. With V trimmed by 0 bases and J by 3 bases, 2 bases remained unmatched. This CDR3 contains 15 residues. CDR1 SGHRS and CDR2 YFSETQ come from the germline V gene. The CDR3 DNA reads TGCGCCAGCAGCTTGGGTAGCGGGGGAACAGATACGCAGTATTTT. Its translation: CASSLGSGGTDTQYF.

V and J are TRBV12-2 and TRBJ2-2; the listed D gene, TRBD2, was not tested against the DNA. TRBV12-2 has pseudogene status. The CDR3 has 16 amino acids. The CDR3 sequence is CASRFGLANNTGELFF. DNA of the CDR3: TGTGCAAGTCGCTTTGGGCTAGCGAATAACACCGGGGAGCTGTTTTTT.

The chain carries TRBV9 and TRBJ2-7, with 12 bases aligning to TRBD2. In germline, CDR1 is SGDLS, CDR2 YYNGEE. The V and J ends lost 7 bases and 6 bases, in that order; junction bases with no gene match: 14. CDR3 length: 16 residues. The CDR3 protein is CASRQTSGRNDAEQYF. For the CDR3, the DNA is TGTGCCAGCCGACAGACTAGCGGGAGAAATGATGCCGAGCAGTACTTC.

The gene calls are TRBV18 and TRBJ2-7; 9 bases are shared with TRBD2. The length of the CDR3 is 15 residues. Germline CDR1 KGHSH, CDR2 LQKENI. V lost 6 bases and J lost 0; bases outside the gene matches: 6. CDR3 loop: CASSSTSGSSYEQYF. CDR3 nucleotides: TGTGCCAGCTCGTCGACTAGCGGCAGCTCCTACGAGCAGTACTTC.

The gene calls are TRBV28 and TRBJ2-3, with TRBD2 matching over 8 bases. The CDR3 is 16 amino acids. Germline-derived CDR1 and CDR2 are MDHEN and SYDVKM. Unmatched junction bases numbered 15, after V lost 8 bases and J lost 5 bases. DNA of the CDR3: TGTGCCAGCGGACGGGGGGGGGCGCTTTCAGGAGATACGCAGTATTTT. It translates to CASGRGGALSGDTQYF. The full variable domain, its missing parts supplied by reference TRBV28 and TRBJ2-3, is DVKVTQSSRYLVKRTGEKVFLECVQDMDHENMFWYRQDPGLGLRLIYFSYDVKMKEKGDIPEGYSVSREKKERFSLILESASTNQTSMYLCASGRGGALSGDTQYFGPGTRLTVL.

CDR3 sequence: CASSYSGGFGNTIYF. The CDR3 nucleotides read TGTGCCAGCAGTTACTCTGGCGGGTTTGGAAACACCATATATTTT. This chain links TRBV6-5 with TRBJ1-3; D unresolved. CDR1 and CDR2 from the germline V gene are MNHEY and SVGAGI. The V end lost 0 bases, the J end lost 3 bases, and 9 bases lay between the germline ends. The CDR3 runs 15 residues.

Here the CDR3 reads CASSHTGDSAEAFF. The DNA of the CDR3 is TGCGCCAGCAGCCACACAGGGGACAGCGCTGAAGCTTTCTTT. The rearrangement uses TRBV4-3 and TRBJ1-1; 7 nucleotides line up with TRBD1. Germline CDR1 and CDR2: LGHNA and YSLEER. The CDR3 length is 14 residues. Trimming took 3 bases from V and 6 from J; bases not matched to a gene: 7.

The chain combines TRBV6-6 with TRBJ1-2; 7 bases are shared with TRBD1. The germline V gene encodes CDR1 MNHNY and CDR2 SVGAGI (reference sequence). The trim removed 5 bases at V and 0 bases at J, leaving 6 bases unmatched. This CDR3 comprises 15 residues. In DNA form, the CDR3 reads TGTGCCAGCAGTGACCAGGGACAGTCTAACTATGGCTACACCTTC. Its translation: CASSDQGQSNYGYTF.

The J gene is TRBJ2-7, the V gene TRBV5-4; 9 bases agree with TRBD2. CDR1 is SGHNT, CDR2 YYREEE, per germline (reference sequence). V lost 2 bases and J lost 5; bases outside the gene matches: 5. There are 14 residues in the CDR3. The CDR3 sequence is CASSFSGRPNEQYF. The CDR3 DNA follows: TGTGCCAGCAGCTTTAGCGGGAGACCCAACGAGCAGTACTTC.

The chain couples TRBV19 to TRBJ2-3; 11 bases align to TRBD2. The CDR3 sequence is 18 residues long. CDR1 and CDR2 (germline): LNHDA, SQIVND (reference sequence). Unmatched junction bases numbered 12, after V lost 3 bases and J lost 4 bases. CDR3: CASSIQSVAGGGADTQYF. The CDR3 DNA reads TGTGCCAGTAGTATCCAGTCCGTAGCGGGAGGGGGGGCAGATACGCAGTATTTT.

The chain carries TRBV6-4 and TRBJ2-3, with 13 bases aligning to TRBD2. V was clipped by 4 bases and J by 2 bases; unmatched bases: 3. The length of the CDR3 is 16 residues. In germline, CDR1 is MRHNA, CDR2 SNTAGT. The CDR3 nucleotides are TGTGCCAGCAGTGCCGGACTAGCGGGGGCCACAGATACGCAGTATTTT. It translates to CASSAGLAGATDTQYF.

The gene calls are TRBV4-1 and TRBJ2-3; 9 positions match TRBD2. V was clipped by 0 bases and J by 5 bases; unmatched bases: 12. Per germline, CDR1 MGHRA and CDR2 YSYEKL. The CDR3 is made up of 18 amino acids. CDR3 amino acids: CASSQEFSAGGPRDTQYF. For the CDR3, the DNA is TGCGCCAGCAGCCAAGAATTTTCGGCGGGAGGGCCTCGAGATACGCAGTATTTT.

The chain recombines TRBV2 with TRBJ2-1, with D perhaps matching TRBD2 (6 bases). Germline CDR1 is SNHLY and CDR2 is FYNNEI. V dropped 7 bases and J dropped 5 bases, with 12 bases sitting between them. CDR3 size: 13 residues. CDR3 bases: TGTGCCAGCAAGGCGGGGCCCAACAATGAGCAGTTCTTC. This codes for CASKAGPNNEQFF.

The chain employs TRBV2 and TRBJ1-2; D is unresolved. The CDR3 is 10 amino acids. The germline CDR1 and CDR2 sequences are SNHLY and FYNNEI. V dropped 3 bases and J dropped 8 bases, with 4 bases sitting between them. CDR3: CASSDGGYTF. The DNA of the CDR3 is TGTGCCAGCAGTGACGGGGGCTACACCTTC.

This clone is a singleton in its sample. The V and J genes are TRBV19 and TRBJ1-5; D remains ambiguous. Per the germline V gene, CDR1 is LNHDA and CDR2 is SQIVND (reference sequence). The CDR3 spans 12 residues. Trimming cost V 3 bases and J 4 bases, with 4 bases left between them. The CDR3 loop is CASSILNQPQHF. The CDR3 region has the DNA TGTGCCAGTAGTATCCTAAATCAGCCCCAGCATTTT.

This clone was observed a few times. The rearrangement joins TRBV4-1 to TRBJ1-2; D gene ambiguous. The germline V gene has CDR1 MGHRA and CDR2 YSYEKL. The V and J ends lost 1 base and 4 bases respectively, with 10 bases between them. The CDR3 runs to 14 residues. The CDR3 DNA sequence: TGCGCCAGCAGCCAAGCCCCGGGATCCTATGGCTACACCTTC. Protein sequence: CASSQAPGSYGYTF.

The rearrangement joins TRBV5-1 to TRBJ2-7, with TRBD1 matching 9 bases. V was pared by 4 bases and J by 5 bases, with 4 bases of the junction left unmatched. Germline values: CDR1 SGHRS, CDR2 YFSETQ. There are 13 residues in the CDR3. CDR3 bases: TGCGCCAGCAGCGGGAGGACAGGGGACGAGCAGTACTTC. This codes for CASSGRTGDEQYF.

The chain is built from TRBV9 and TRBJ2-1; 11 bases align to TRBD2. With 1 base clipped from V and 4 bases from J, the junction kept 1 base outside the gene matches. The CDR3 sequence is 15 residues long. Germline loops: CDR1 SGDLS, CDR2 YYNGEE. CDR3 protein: CASSVPSGGYNEQFF. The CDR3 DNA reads TGTGCCAGCAGCGTACCTAGCGGGGGGTACAATGAGCAGTTCTTC.

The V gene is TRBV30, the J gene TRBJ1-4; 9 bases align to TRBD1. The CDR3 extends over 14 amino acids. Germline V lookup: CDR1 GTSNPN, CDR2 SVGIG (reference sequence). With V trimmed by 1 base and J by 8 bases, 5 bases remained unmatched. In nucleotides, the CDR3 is TGTGCCTGGAGTGGGGGACAGGGTCGAGAAAAACTGTTTTTT. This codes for CAWSGGQGREKLFF.

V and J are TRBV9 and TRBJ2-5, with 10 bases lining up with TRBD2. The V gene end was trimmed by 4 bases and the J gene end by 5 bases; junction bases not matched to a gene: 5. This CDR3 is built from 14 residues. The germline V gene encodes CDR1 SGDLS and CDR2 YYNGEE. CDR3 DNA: TGTGCCAGCAGCCCAGCGGGAGGGCCCGAGACCCAGTACTTC. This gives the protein CASSPAGGPETQYF.

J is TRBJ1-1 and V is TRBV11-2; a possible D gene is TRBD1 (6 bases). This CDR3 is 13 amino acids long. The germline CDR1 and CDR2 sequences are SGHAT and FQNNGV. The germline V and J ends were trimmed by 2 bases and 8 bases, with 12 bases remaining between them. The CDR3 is CASSLSEGTEAFF. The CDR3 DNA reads TGTGCCAGCAGCTTATCAGAGGGGACAGAAGCTTTCTTT. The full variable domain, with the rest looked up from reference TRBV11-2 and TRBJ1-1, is EAGVAQSPRYKIIEKRQSVAFWCNPISGHATLYWYQQILGQGPKLLIQFQNNGVVDDSQLPKDRFSAERLKGVDSTLKIQPAKLEDSAVYLCASSLSEGTEAFFGQGTRLTVV.

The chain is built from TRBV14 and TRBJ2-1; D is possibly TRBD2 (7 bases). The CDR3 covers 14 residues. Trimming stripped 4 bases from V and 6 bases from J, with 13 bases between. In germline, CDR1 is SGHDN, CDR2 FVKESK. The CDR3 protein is CASSRGGRGNEQFF. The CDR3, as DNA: TGTGCCAGCAGCCGAGGGGGGAGGGGCAATGAGCAGTTCTTC.

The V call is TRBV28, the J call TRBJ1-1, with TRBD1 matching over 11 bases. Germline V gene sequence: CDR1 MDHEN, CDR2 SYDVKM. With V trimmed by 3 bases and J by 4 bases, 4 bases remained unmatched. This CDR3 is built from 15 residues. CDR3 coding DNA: TGTGCCAGCAGTTTGGGAGGACAGGGGGCCACTGAAGCTTTCTTT. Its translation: CASSLGGQGATEAFF.

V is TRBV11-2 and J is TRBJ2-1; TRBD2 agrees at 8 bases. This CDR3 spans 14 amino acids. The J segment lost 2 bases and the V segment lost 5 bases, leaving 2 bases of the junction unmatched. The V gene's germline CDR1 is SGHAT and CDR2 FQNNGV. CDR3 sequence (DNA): TGTGCCAGCAGCATACTAGCGGCCTACAATGAGCAGTTCTTC. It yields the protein CASSILAAYNEQFF.